The 16 T cell receptor beta chains below all came from one sample that was sequenced in a study of blood T cell repertoires in COVID-19. Sequenced by immunoSEQ multiplex PCR; TCRdb stores in-frame clones only, minus some. Altogether roughly 250,000 clones are present, around 86% being singletons, with the ten largest covering 3.3%. The specimen sequenced was PBMCs or T cells enriched from blood (not recorded which). These receptors originate from a woman between 40 and 55 years old with acute COVID-19.

The chain has TRBV28 and TRBJ1-2, with D hard to call. Germline CDR1 MDHEN, CDR2 SYDVKM. The CDR3 is 12 amino acids. The germline V and J ends were trimmed by 2 bases and 4 bases, with 5 bases remaining between them. DNA for the CDR3: TGTGCCAGCAGTTTAGGCGGCTATGGCTACACCTTC. Its protein is CASSLGGYGYTF.

The chain combines TRBV7-6 with TRBJ1-5; a weak D match, TRBD1 (5 bases). V lost 7 bases and J 7 bases, leaving 20 bases between the germline ends. The CDR3 spans 15 residues. CDR1 is SGHVS and CDR2 is FNYEAQ in the germline V gene. The CDR3 here is CASTYGSPGEQPQHF. The CDR3 DNA reads TGTGCCAGCACCTACGGGTCCCCGGGGGAGCAGCCCCAGCATTTT.

This chain connects TRBV5-4 to TRBJ2-5; 13 bases match TRBD2. Unmatched junction bases numbered 9, after V lost 4 bases and J lost 6 bases. The germline CDR1 and CDR2 sequences are SGHNT and YYREEE (reference sequence). CDR3 length: 16 residues. The CDR3 coding sequence is TGTGCCAGCAGCCTCCCGGGACTAGCGGGATCCAAGACCCAGTACTTC. Encoded protein: CASSLPGLAGSKTQYF.

This chain links TRBV5-1 with TRBJ1-2; weak D call: TRBD1 (5 bases). CDR3 length: 17 amino acids. Trimming took 0 bases from V and 2 from J, leaving 17 bases between them. Germline V gene sequence: CDR1 SGHRS, CDR2 YFSETQ. CDR3 in amino acids: CASSLGQGTMGNYGYTF. The CDR3 DNA sequence: TGCGCCAGCAGCTTGGGGCAGGGAACGATGGGGAACTATGGCTACACCTTC.

The chain employs TRBV7-9 and TRBJ1-2; 9 bases agree with TRBD1. With V trimmed by 6 bases and J by 3 bases, 8 bases remained unmatched. Germline assignment: CDR1 SEHNR and CDR2 FQNEAQ (reference sequence). The CDR3 spans 15 residues. The CDR3 DNA sequence: TGTGCCAGCAGTTCCGGGACAGGGCTTTACTATGGCTACACCTTC. Translation gives CASSSGTGLYYGYTF.

This clone appeared a few times. The rearrangement uses TRBV11-3 and TRBJ2-1; no reliable D call. The V gene's germline CDR1 is SGHNT and CDR2 YENEEA. The CDR3 contains 13 residues. Trimming took 1 base from V and 9 from J, leaving 10 bases between them. CDR3 nucleotide sequence: TGTGCCAGCAGCTTAGGTTTGCGTCCTGAGCAGTTCTTC. It translates to CASSLGLRPEQFF.

Written as DNA, the CDR3 is TGTGCCAGCAGTGAATATCATCCCACCGGGGAGCTGTTTTTT. Amino acid sequence: CASSEYHPTGELFF. The V gene is TRBV25-1, the J gene TRBJ2-2, with D uncertain. The CDR3 length is 14 residues. V lost 0 bases, J lost 4 bases, and 6 bases lay in between. Germline V gene data show CDR1 as MGHDK and CDR2 as SYGVNS.

The CDR3 coding sequence is TGTGCCAGCAGTTTGGACAGGGAAGGCTATGGCTACACCTTC. Translated: CASSLDREGYGYTF. The gene calls are TRBV27 and TRBJ1-2; 8 positions match TRBD1. Germline loops: CDR1 MNHEY, CDR2 SMNVEV (reference sequence). The trim removed 3 bases at V and 4 bases at J, leaving 4 bases unmatched. CDR3 length equals 14 residues.

The rearrangement uses TRBV2 and TRBJ1-2, with 8 bases aligning to TRBD1. The ends lost 8 bases at V and 9 bases at J; junction bases unmatched: 8. In germline, CDR1 is SNHLY, CDR2 FYNNEI. The CDR3 is 12 residues long. The CDR3 reads CASLGQGGSYTF. For the CDR3, the DNA is TGTGCCAGCCTAGGACAGGGAGGAAGCTACACCTTC.

The V gene is TRBV2, the J gene TRBJ1-6, with D possibly TRBD1 on 6 matching bases. Germline V lookup: CDR1 SNHLY, CDR2 FYNNEI. CDR3 length equals 13 residues. V dropped 7 bases and J dropped 8 bases, with 12 bases sitting between them. In DNA form, the CDR3 reads TGTGCCAGCACCGTGAGACAGGATTCACCCCTCCACTTT. Its protein product is CASTVRQDSPLHF.

This chain joins TRBV13 and TRBJ1-1; D is undetermined. This CDR3 spans 12 amino acids. V dropped 0 bases and J dropped 7 bases, with 6 bases sitting between them. Germline V lookup: CDR1 PRHDT, CDR2 FYEKMQ (reference sequence). The CDR3 DNA is TGTGCCAGCAGCTTAGGACAGATTGAAGCTTTCTTT. It is translated as CASSLGQIEAFF.

J is TRBJ2-1 and V is TRBV5-1; 10 bases are shared with TRBD2. This CDR3 comprises 18 residues. With 4 bases clipped from V and 0 bases from J, the junction kept 10 bases outside the gene matches. Germline V gene data show CDR1 as SGHRS and CDR2 as YFSETQ. The CDR3 here is CASSRMALAGPSYNEQFF. CDR3 DNA: TGCGCCAGCAGCCGGATGGCACTAGCGGGACCCTCCTACAATGAGCAGTTCTTC.

The rearrangement joins TRBV5-1 to TRBJ2-7; D ambiguous. The CDR3 length is 15 residues. Trimming stripped 4 bases from V and 0 bases from J, with 14 bases between. Germline lookup yields CDR1 SGHRS and CDR2 YFSETQ. The DNA for the CDR3 is TGCGCCAGCAGCCTCGCTGCGTCGAGCTCCTACGAGCAGTACTTC. It translates to CASSLAASSSYEQYF. Full variable domain (rest looked up from reference TRBV5-1 and TRBJ2-7): KAGVTQTPRYLIKTRGQQVTLSCSPISGHRSVSWYQQTPGQGLQFLFEYFSETQRNKGNFPGRFSGRQFSNSRSEMNVSTLELGDSALYLCASSLAASSSYEQYFGPGTRLTVT.

The genes are TRBV19 and TRBJ2-7, with 10 bases matching TRBD1. This CDR3 region has 16 residues. The V and J ends lost 6 bases and 2 bases, in that order; junction bases with no gene match: 10. Per the germline V gene, CDR1 is LNHDA and CDR2 is SQIVND (reference sequence). The CDR3 loop reads CASSDAGQGPTYEQYF. CDR3 coding DNA: TGTGCCAGTAGCGATGCGGGACAGGGGCCCACCTACGAGCAGTACTTC.

This clone turned up a few times. This sequence joins TRBV15 and TRBJ1-4; possible D gene TRBD1, 5 bases. CDR1 and CDR2 (germline): LNHNV, YYDKDF (reference sequence). This CDR3 region has 16 residues. The V gene lost 0 bases and the J gene lost 6 bases, with 14 bases spanning the gap. The DNA for the CDR3 is TGTGCCACCAGCAGAGATCAGGGAAGGGGTCATGAAAAACTGTTTTTT. It yields the protein CATSRDQGRGHEKLFF.

The rearrangement links TRBV19 to TRBJ2-5; D perhaps matches TRBD2 (6 bases). The germline CDR1 and CDR2 sequences are LNHDA and SQIVND (reference sequence). Trimming shortened V by 0 bases and J by 5 bases, and 10 bases separated the two germline ends. CDR3 length: 14 residues. The CDR3 loop reads CASSIEGGRETQYF. Here the CDR3 DNA reads TGTGCCAGTAGTATAGAGGGGGGAAGGGAGACCCAGTACTTC.